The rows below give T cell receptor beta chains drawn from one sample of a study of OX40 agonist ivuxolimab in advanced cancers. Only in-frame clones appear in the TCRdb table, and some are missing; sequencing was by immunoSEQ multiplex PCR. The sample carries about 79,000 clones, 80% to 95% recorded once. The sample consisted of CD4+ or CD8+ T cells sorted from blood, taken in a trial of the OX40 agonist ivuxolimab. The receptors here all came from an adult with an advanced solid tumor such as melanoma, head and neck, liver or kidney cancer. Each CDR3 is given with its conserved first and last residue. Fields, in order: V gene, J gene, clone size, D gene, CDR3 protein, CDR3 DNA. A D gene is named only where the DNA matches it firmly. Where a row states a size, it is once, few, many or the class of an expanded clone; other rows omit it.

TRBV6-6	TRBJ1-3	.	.	CASSYRRDSGNTIYF	TGTGCCAGCAGTTACAGGCGGGACTCTGGAAACACCATATATTTT
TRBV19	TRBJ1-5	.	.	CASTFRDSNQPQHF	TGTGCCAGTACTTTCAGGGATAGCAATCAGCCCCAGCATTTT
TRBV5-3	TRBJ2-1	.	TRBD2	CAAVAGVNEQFF	TGTGCAGCGGTAGCGGGGGTGAATGAGCAGTTCTTC
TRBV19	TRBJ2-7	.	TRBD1	CASSSGTGEGYEQYF	TGTGCCAGTAGCTCCGGGACAGGGGAGGGCTACGAGCAGTACTTC
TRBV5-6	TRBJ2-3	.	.	CASSLLFASTTDTQYF	TGTGCCAGCAGCTTGTTGTTCGCGTCTACCACAGATACGCAGTATTTT
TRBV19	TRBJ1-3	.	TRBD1	CASSIDRPGQNSGNTIYF	TGTGCCAGTAGTATAGACCGACCGGGACAGAATTCTGGAAACACCATATATTTT
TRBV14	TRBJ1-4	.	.	CASSHPATNEKLFF	TGTGCCAGCAGCCACCCAGCAACTAATGAAAAACTGTTTTTT
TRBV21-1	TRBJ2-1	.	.	CASSKGPPGQGTYNEQFF	TGTGCCAGCAGCAAAGGTCCCCCGGGACAGGGGACCTACAATGAGCAGTTCTTC
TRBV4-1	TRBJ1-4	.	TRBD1	CASSQVTGSEKLFF	TGCGCCAGCAGCCAAGTGACAGGGAGTGAAAAACTGTTTTTT
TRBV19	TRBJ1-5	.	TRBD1	CAVSQGVGQPQHF	TGTGCCGTAAGTCAGGGGGTTGGTCAGCCCCAGCATTTT
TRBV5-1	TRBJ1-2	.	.	CASSMMGLADGYTF	TGCGCCAGCAGCATGATGGGCCTAGCGGATGGCTACACCTTC
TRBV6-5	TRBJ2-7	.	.	CASSYRGAALSYEQYF	TGTGCCAGCAGTTATAGAGGGGCTGCCCTCTCCTACGAGCAGTACTTC
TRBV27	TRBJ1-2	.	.	CASSLSRVGGYGYTF	TGTGCCAGCAGTTTATCCCGGGTAGGAGGGTATGGCTACACCTTC
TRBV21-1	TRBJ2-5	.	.	CASSKAGRQDNQETQYF	TGTGCCAGCAGCAAAGCGGGGAGACAGGACAACCAAGAGACCCAGTACTTC
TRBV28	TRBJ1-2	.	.	CASSQTGNYGYTF	TGTGCCAGCAGTCAGACAGGAAACTATGGCTACACCTTC
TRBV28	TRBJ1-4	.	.	CASSLHEKLFF	TGTGCCAGCTCACTACATGAAAAACTGTTTTTT
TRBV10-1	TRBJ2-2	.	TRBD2	CASSEHGRGTTGELFF	TGCGCCAGCAGTGAGCACGGGCGGGGGACCACCGGGGAGCTGTTTTTT
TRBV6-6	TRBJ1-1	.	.	CASSYEETEAFF	TGTGCCAGCAGTTACGAAGAGACTGAAGCTTTCTTT
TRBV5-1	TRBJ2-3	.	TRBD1	CASSLGTGADTQYF	TGCGCCAGCAGCTTGGGTACAGGGGCAGATACGCAGTATTTT
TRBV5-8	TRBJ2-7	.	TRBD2	CASRKLAGGSYEQYF	TGTGCCAGCAGAAAACTAGCGGGGGGCTCCTACGAGCAGTACTTC
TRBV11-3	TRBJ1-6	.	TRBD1	CASSSQGQPNSPLHF	TGTGCCAGCAGCTCACAGGGACAGCCTAATTCACCCCTCCACTTT
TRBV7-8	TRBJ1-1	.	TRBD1	CASSAPRDRGRMNTEAFF	TGTGCCAGCAGCGCCCCCCGGGACAGGGGACGGATGAACACTGAAGCTTTCTTT
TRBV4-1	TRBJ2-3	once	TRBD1	CASSQGETGIGDTQYF	TGCGCCAGCAGCCAGGGAGAGACAGGGATAGGAGATACGCAGTATTTT
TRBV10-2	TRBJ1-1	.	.	CASSMEGIRTEAFF	TGCGCCAGCAGTATGGAGGGAATTAGGACTGAAGCTTTCTTT
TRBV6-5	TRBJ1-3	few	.	CASSPEGNTIYF	TGTGCCAGCAGCCCGGAAGGAAACACCATATATTTT
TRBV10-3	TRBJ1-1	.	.	CAISETTRTEAFF	TGTGCCATCAGTGAGACTACACGCACTGAAGCTTTCTTT
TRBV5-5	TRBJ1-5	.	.	CASSLATLSNQPQHF	TGTGCCAGCAGCTTGGCCACACTGAGCAATCAGCCCCAGCATTTT
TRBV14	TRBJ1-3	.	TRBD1	CASRRTGDGNTIYF	TGTGCCAGCAGGCGAACAGGGGATGGAAACACCATATATTTT
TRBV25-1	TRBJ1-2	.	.	CASSEPTQAGANYGYTF	TGTGCCAGCAGTGAACCCACCCAGGCTGGGGCTAACTATGGCTACACCTTC
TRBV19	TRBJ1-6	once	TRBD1	CASSMGDRAYNSPLHF	TGTGCCAGTAGTATGGGGGACAGAGCCTATAATTCACCCCTCCACTTT
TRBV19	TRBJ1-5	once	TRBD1	CASSSQDRGAHNQPQHF	TGTGCCAGTAGTTCCCAGGACAGGGGGGCTCACAATCAGCCCCAGCATTTT
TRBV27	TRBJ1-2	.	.	CASRVVSGGYTF	TGTGCCAGCAGAGTGGTGTCTGGTGGCTACACCTTC
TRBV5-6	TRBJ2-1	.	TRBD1	CASSFYRGHEQFF	TGTGCCAGCAGCTTCTACAGGGGCCATGAGCAGTTCTTC
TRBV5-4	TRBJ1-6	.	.	CVSSPTTGFNSPLHF	TGTGTCAGCAGCCCAACGACAGGTTTTAATTCACCCCTCCACTTT
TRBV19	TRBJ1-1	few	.	CASSTPGSPMNTEAFF	TGTGCCAGTAGTACCCCCGGCAGCCCAATGAACACTGAAGCTTTCTTT
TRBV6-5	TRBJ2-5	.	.	CATLQARGLSETQYF	TGTGCCACCCTACAGGCTCGGGGCCTCTCGGAGACCCAGTACTTC
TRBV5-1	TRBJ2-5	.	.	CASSLDDGGRRKYF	TGCGCCAGCAGCTTGGATGACGGGGGGCGCCGTAAGTACTTC
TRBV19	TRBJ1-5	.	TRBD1	CATARGLLSNQPQHF	TGTGCTACCGCCAGGGGGCTATTAAGCAATCAGCCCCAGCATTTT
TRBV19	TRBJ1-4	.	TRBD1	CASSIGGRGPNEKLFF	TGTGCCAGTAGTATAGGAGGCAGGGGGCCCAATGAAAAACTGTTTTTT
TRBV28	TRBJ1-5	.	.	CASSLPHHRDIYQPQHF	TGTGCCAGCAGTTTGCCACATCACCGGGACATATATCAGCCCCAGCATTTT
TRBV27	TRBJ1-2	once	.	CASRLSTFHRVNGYTF	TGTGCCAGCAGGCTCAGCACTTTCCACAGGGTTAATGGCTACACCTTC
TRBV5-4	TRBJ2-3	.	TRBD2	CASSLEFVAGGSTDTQYF	TGTGCCAGCAGCTTGGAATTTGTAGCGGGGGGGAGCACAGATACGCAGTATTTT
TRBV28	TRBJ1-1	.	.	CASSLREVGGTEAFF	TGTGCCAGCAGCCTCAGGGAGGTAGGGGGCACTGAAGCTTTCTTT
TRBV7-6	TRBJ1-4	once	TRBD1	CASSQGQGAGNEKLFF	TGTGCCAGCAGCCAGGGACAGGGGGCCGGTAATGAAAAACTGTTTTTT
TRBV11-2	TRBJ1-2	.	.	CASSLSGDGYTF	TGTGCCAGCAGCTTATCAGGGGATGGCTACACCTTC
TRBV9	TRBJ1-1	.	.	CASSSRQTNTEAFF	TGTGCCAGCAGCTCTAGACAGACGAACACTGAAGCTTTCTTT
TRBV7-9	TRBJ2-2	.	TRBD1	CASSPTGESATGELFF	TGTGCCAGCAGCCCGACAGGGGAGAGCGCCACCGGGGAGCTGTTTTTT